The 30 T cell receptor beta chains listed next were all sequenced from one sample in a study of blood T cells in healthy people across ages. Combining a sample-barcoded 5' primer with a J-beta primer mix, a second PCR ran for roughly 7 to 12 cycles. TCRdb reprocessed the 5' RACE reads via MiXCR and lists one record per CDR3 protein. The table records around 1.1 million distinct CDR3 sequences, around two fifths of them present only once. Sequencing used blood. The origin of the receptors is a man aged 18 to 35 in good health.

In its sample, this clonotype was seen a few times. The chain is built from TRBV10-3 and TRBJ1-1; D is unclear. The CDR3 runs 13 residues. CDR1 ENHRY and CDR2 SYGVKD come from the germline V gene. Deletions cut 7 bases from V and 1 base from J, with 10 bases between. For the CDR3, the DNA is TGTGCCATCATGGAGGGCCGGAACACTGAAGCTTTCTTT. Its translation is CAIMEGRNTEAFF.

This chain connects TRBV28 to TRBJ2-1; the match to TRBD2 covers 13 bases. J lost 8 bases, V lost 3 bases, and 7 bases had no gene match. Germline V gene lookup returns CDR1 MDHEN and CDR2 SYDVKM. CDR3 length: 16 amino acids. Here the CDR3 DNA reads TGTGCCAGCAGTTTGGCCGGACTAGCGGGGGAGGATGAGCAGTTCTTC. Its protein product is CASSLAGLAGEDEQFF.

CDR3 DNA sequence: TGTGCCAGCAGTTTATCAAACGGGGCAGATACGCAGTATTTT. This encodes CASSLSNGADTQYF. V is TRBV27 and J is TRBJ2-3, with a tentative D call TRBD2 (5 bases). The CDR3 is 14 residues long. V lost 0 bases, J lost 4 bases, and 8 bases lay in between. CDR1 and CDR2 from the germline V gene are MNHEY and SMNVEV (reference sequence).

The chain has TRBV20-1 and TRBJ2-5; perhaps TRBD2 as D (6 bases). The germline CDR1 and CDR2 sequences are DFQATT and SNEGSKA (reference sequence). Trimming shortened V by 3 bases and J by 12 bases, and 20 bases separated the two germline ends. The CDR3 consists of 13 residues. The CDR3 sequence: CSASGGRAYEEYF. CDR3 nucleotide sequence: TGCAGTGCTAGCGGGGGACGGGCCTACGAGGAGTACTTC.

The chain is built from TRBV29-1 and TRBJ2-1; the match to TRBD1 covers 9 bases. Germline CDR1 and CDR2: SQVTM and ANQGSEA. The junction had 4 bases not matched to a gene; V was cut back by 5 bases and J by 5 bases. This CDR3 has 13 residues. The CDR3 here is CSVRQGGDNEQFF. DNA of the CDR3: TGCAGCGTTCGACAGGGGGGTGACAATGAGCAGTTCTTC.

This rearrangement joins TRBV7-9 to TRBJ1-2; TRBD1 matches 7 bases. The CDR3 sequence is 17 residues long. V gave up 5 bases and J gave up 1 base; unmatched junction bases: 13. In germline, CDR1 is SEHNR, CDR2 FQNEAQ (reference sequence). The CDR3 is CASSKVAGGSNNYGYTF. CDR3 sequence (DNA): TGTGCCAGCAGCAAAGTGGCAGGGGGATCCAATAACTATGGCTACACCTTC.

V gene TRBV3-1 combines with J gene TRBJ2-7; 9 nucleotides agree with TRBD2. Per the germline V gene, CDR1 is LGHDT and CDR2 is YNNKEL (reference sequence). The CDR3 spans 16 residues. J was trimmed by 3 bases and V by 4 bases; bases with no gene match: 10. CDR3 coding DNA: TGTGCCAGCAGCCCTAGCGGGGAAGGAGCCTACTACGAGCAGTACTTC. As protein: CASSPSGEGAYYEQYF.

The chain links TRBV20-1 to TRBJ1-5; 7 positions agree with TRBD1. From germline, CDR1 is DFQATT and CDR2 SNEGSKA (reference sequence). This CDR3 comprises 14 residues. After removal of 4 bases from V and 7 bases from J, the junction contained 10 bases not matched to a gene. DNA for the CDR3: TGCAGTGCTACCGACAGGGACGTTTCCCAGCCCCAGCATTTT. This translates into CSATDRDVSQPQHF.

This clonotype showed up just a few times. The CDR3 DNA is TGTGCCAGCAGCCAAGGGGCTAGCGGGGGGCGCACAGATACGCAGTATTTT. This codes for CASSQGASGGRTDTQYF. V usage is TRBV3-1 and J usage is TRBJ2-3, with 11 bases that match TRBD2. This CDR3 contains 17 residues. V lost 1 base to trimming and J lost 1 base; unmatched junction nucleotides: 4. Germline V gives CDR1 LGHDT, CDR2 YNNKEL (reference sequence).

The chain couples TRBV9 to TRBJ2-1; tentative D call: TRBD1 (6 bases). V lost 3 bases and J lost 0, with 10 bases in between. From germline, CDR1 is SGDLS and CDR2 YYNGEE. This CDR3 comprises 15 residues. As DNA, the CDR3 is TGTGCCAGCAGCGCACAGGGCAACTCCTACAATGAGCAGTTCTTC. It translates to CASSAQGNSYNEQFF.

This clonotype showed up just a few times. V is TRBV6-5 and J is TRBJ1-5; no clear D gene. CDR3 length: 14 amino acids. From germline, CDR1 is MNHEY and CDR2 SVGAGI. Trimming removed 5 bases from V and 2 bases from J, with 10 bases in between. The CDR3 region has the DNA TGTGCCAGCAGTACAAAGTGGGGCAATCAGCCCCAGCATTTT. Amino acid sequence: CASSTKWGNQPQHF.

V usage is TRBV29-1 and J usage is TRBJ2-1; 10 nucleotides agree with TRBD1. The junction had 11 bases not matched to a gene; V was cut back by 6 bases and J by 6 bases. Germline V CDR1 and CDR2: SQVTM, ANQGSEA. The CDR3 consists of 15 residues. This CDR3 is CSVLGGGQGSNEQFF. The CDR3 coding sequence is TGCAGCGTCCTAGGGGGGGGACAGGGGTCCAATGAGCAGTTCTTC.

V is TRBV6-5 and J is TRBJ2-7; possible D gene TRBD2, 6 bases. Per germline, CDR1 MNHEY and CDR2 SVGAGI. The V end lost 10 bases, the J end lost 7 bases, and 20 bases lay between the germline ends. This CDR3 comprises 13 residues. This chain's CDR3 is CANTAGPYYEQYF. The CDR3 DNA sequence: TGTGCCAACACGGCGGGGCCGTACTATGAGCAGTACTTC.

About this clonotype: Given a much more abundant clone one base away, this may be a read error. This chain connects TRBV9 to TRBJ1-5, with TRBD1 matching over 7 bases. Germline CDR1 reads SGDLS; CDR2 reads YYNGEE. CDR3 size: 14 residues. CDR3 in DNA: TGTGCCGGCAGCGTTGGGACAGTCAATCAGCCCCAGCATTTT. It translates to CAGSVGTVNQPQHF. Full variable domain (outside the CDR3, taken from reference TRBV9 and TRBJ1-5): DSGVTQTPKHLITATGQRVTLRCSPRSGDLSVYWYQQSLDQGLQFLIQYYNGEERAKGNILERFSAQQFPDLHSELNLSSLELGDSALYFCAGSVGTVNQPQHFGDGTRLSIL.

The V and J genes are TRBV2 and TRBJ1-1, with a possible D match to TRBD1 (5 bases). The CDR3 is made up of 14 amino acids. Deletions cut 3 bases from V and 5 bases from J, with 13 bases between. Germline V gene sequence: CDR1 SNHLY, CDR2 FYNNEI. The CDR3 sequence is CASSDRGRPTEAFF. CDR3 in DNA: TGTGCCAGCAGTGATCGGGGCCGGCCGACTGAAGCTTTCTTT.

This clonotype was found a few times. The CDR3 DNA sequence: TGTGCTAGTGGGACAGGGATTACGGCAAACACCGGGGAGCTGTTTTTT. Its protein product is CASGTGITANTGELFF. The genes are TRBV12-5 and TRBJ2-2; 7 positions agree with TRBD1. The CDR3 is 16 amino acids. J gave up 2 bases and V 6 bases, and 9 bases lay outside the gene matches. Per the germline V gene, CDR1 is LGHNT and CDR2 is FRNRAP.

In its sample, this clonotype was seen a few times. The chain carries TRBV6-6 and TRBJ2-1; 11 nucleotides agree with TRBD2. The CDR3 runs to 14 residues. Per germline, CDR1 MNHNY and CDR2 SVGAGI (reference sequence). The junction had 5 bases not matched to a gene; V was cut back by 7 bases and J by 6 bases. DNA of the CDR3: TGTGCCAGCACCCGACTAGCGGGGCCCAATGAGCAGTTCTTC. Translation gives CASTRLAGPNEQFF.

The sample holds a few counts of this clonotype. This chain links TRBV6-2 or TRBV6-3 with TRBJ1-2; 7 bases agree with TRBD1. Trimming cost V 4 bases and J 3 bases; bases outside gene matches: 14. The CDR3 length is 17 residues. Looked up from germline, CDR1 is MNHEY and CDR2 is SVGEGT. The CDR3 DNA is TGTGCCAGCAGTTCCCCAGGGGGATATAAAGAGGACTATGGCTACACCTTC. Amino acid sequence: CASSSPGGYKEDYGYTF.

V gene TRBV6-2 or TRBV6-3 combines with J gene TRBJ2-7; D is unclear. The V end was cut by 6 bases, the J end by 3 bases, with 9 bases between. CDR1 MNHEY and CDR2 SVGEGT come from the germline V gene. The CDR3 loop spans 12 amino acids. The CDR3 nucleotides are TGTGCCAGCAGCCCCATTGTCTACGAGCAGTACTTC. This encodes CASSPIVYEQYF.

The V and J genes are TRBV20-1 and TRBJ2-4; the D is unclear. The CDR3 runs 13 residues. With 6 bases removed from V and 0 bases from J, the gap between germline ends came to 9 bases. From germline, CDR1 is DFQATT and CDR2 SNEGSKA (reference sequence). Here the CDR3 reads CSAPELAKNIQYF. DNA for the CDR3: TGCAGTGCCCCGGAGTTAGCCAAAAACATTCAGTACTTC.

J is TRBJ2-3 and V is TRBV7-2; unclear D gene. V was shortened by 5 bases and J by 5 bases, with 11 bases between the two germline ends. The germline V gene encodes CDR1 SGHTA and CDR2 FQGNSA. The length of the CDR3 is 13 residues. The chain's CDR3 is CASSPRPVDTQYF. The CDR3 DNA follows: TGTGCCAGCAGCCCCCGACCTGTAGATACGCAGTATTTT.

CDR3 in DNA: TGTGCCAGCAGCTTAGGCAGGGATAGGGAGGCCCAGTACTTC. Translated, it gives CASSLGRDREAQYF. The rearrangement uses TRBV7-2 and TRBJ2-7; a possible D gene is TRBD2 (6 bases). V lost 1 base and J 10 bases, leaving 17 bases between the germline ends. The germline V gene encodes CDR1 SGHTA and CDR2 FQGNSA. CDR3 size: 14 residues.

The chain carries TRBV5-1 and TRBJ1-1; possibly TRBD1 for D (6 bases). Germline V gene sequence: CDR1 SGHRS, CDR2 YFSETQ. V was pared by 3 bases and J by 1 base, with 16 bases between. The CDR3 spans 16 residues. CDR3 protein: CASSYNQGPSNTEAFF. CDR3 bases: TGCGCCAGCAGCTATAATCAGGGGCCCTCGAACACTGAAGCTTTCTTT.

This clonotype turned up a few times. This chain connects TRBV5-5 to TRBJ1-1; D is unresolved. Germline V lookup: CDR1 SGHKS, CDR2 YYEKEE (reference sequence). V shed 4 bases and J shed 1 base, with 17 bases lying between them. This CDR3 spans 16 amino acids. The CDR3 spells CASSLIVRARNTEAFF. CDR3 nucleotides: TGTGCCAGCAGCCTTATAGTGAGGGCGAGGAACACTGAAGCTTTCTTT.

The chain joins TRBV6-5 to TRBJ2-1; D possibly uses TRBD1 or TRBD2 (6 bases each). Between the trimmed V and J ends, which lost 7 bases and 4 bases, there was a span of 20 bases. The germline V gene has CDR1 MNHEY and CDR2 SVGAGI. The CDR3 runs to 16 residues. CDR3 coding DNA: TGTGCCAGCACCACCAGAAGGGGGGCCCGTTACAATGAGCAGTTCTTC. Its translation: CASTTRRGARYNEQFF.

The chain has TRBV27 and TRBJ1-6; D perhaps matches TRBD1 (5 bases). The germline gives CDR1 MNHEY, CDR2 SMNVEV (reference sequence). The CDR3 spans 16 residues. Trimming took 3 bases from V and 5 from J, leaving 14 bases between them. The CDR3 here is CASSFSADSNNSPLHF. CDR3 coding DNA: TGTGCCAGCAGTTTTTCGGCCGACAGTAATAATTCACCCCTCCACTTT.

The J gene is TRBJ2-1, the V gene TRBV24-1; 13 nucleotides match TRBD2. Per germline, CDR1 KGHDR and CDR2 SFDVKD. J gave up 4 bases and V 3 bases, and 2 bases lay outside the gene matches. This CDR3 is built from 16 residues. The CDR3, as DNA: TGTGCCACCAGTGATCCGGGACTAGCGGGATACAATGAGCAGTTCTTC. Its protein product is CATSDPGLAGYNEQFF.

V gene TRBV14 combines with J gene TRBJ1-1, with D tentatively TRBD1 (6 bases). Germline V gene data show CDR1 as SGHDN and CDR2 as FVKESK. Between the trimmed V and J ends, which lost 2 bases and 8 bases, there was a span of 18 bases. The CDR3 extends over 15 amino acids. CDR3: CASSQRPGRGEEAFF. CDR3 bases: TGTGCCAGCAGCCAAAGACCCGGGAGGGGGGAGGAAGCTTTCTTT.

This sequence joins TRBV7-9 and TRBJ2-2; D is unclear. The CDR3 runs 11 residues. Germline V gene sequence: CDR1 SEHNR, CDR2 FQNEAQ (reference sequence). Trimming shortened V by 5 bases and J by 9 bases, and 7 bases separated the two germline ends. CDR3 region: CASSPSRELFF. The CDR3 DNA is TGTGCCAGCAGCCCGAGTAGGGAGCTGTTTTTT.

The V gene is TRBV29-1, the J gene TRBJ2-3; 8 bases line up with TRBD2. J was trimmed by 2 bases and V by 4 bases; bases with no gene match: 5. Germline CDR1 SQVTM, CDR2 ANQGSEA. The CDR3 is made up of 14 amino acids. This CDR3 is CSVVVRGATDTQYF. For the CDR3, the DNA is TGCAGCGTTGTAGTGCGGGGGGCCACAGATACGCAGTATTTT.